These T cell receptor beta chains were read from a single sample in a study of cytomegalovirus exposure and HLA in healthy donors. Generated by immunoSEQ multiplex PCR, the TCRdb table keeps only in-frame clones and is missing some. Among over 100,000 clones listed, around 70% were seen once. The sequencing sample was made of PBMCs. All receptors come from a middle-aged man in good health and CMV-seropositive. Both conserved end residues are part of each CDR3. The D gene is left open where the match is weak. Clone size, where shown, is once, few, many, or a class for clones that have expanded.

j_gene,v_gene,d_gene,abundance,CDR3aa,CDR3nt
TRBJ1-6,TRBV6-5,-,-,CASNQGRANNSPLHF,TGTGCCAGCAATCAGGGGAGGGCAAATAATTCACCCCTCCACTTT
TRBJ2-7,TRBV28,TRBD1,once,CASRNRGSGYEQYF,TGTGCCAGCAGGAACAGGGGGTCGGGCTACGAGCAGTACTTC
TRBJ1-4,TRBV25-1,TRBD1,-,CASSDGQGATNEKLFF,TGTGCCAGCAGTGACGGACAGGGAGCAACTAATGAAAAACTGTTTTTT
TRBJ1-4,TRBV6-5,-,-,CACAGSRQGEKLFF,TGTGCCTGCGCAGGATCCAGGCAGGGTGAAAAACTGTTTTTT
TRBJ2-2,TRBV5-1,-,-,CASTGTGNTGELFF,TGCGCCAGCACAGGGACTGGGAACACCGGGGAGCTGTTTTTT
TRBJ2-1,TRBV14,-,-,CASSQVGLIYNEQFF,TGTGCCAGCAGCCAAGTAGGACTTATATACAATGAGCAGTTCTTC
TRBJ2-7,TRBV6-1,-,-,CASSPDRFGYEQYF,TGTGCCAGCAGCCCCGACAGGTTTGGGTACGAGCAGTACTTC
TRBJ2-3,TRBV30,TRBD1,-,CAWMKQGAEDTQYF,TGTGCCTGGATGAAACAGGGGGCAGAAGATACGCAGTATTTT
TRBJ2-1,TRBV5-1,-,-,CASRRKGQGPYNEQFF,TGCGCCAGCAGGCGCAAAGGGCAGGGTCCCTACAATGAGCAGTTCTTC
TRBJ2-2,TRBV9,TRBD1,-,CASSVTPGQGTTGELFF,TGTGCCAGCAGCGTGACCCCGGGACAGGGGACCACCGGGGAGCTGTTTTTT